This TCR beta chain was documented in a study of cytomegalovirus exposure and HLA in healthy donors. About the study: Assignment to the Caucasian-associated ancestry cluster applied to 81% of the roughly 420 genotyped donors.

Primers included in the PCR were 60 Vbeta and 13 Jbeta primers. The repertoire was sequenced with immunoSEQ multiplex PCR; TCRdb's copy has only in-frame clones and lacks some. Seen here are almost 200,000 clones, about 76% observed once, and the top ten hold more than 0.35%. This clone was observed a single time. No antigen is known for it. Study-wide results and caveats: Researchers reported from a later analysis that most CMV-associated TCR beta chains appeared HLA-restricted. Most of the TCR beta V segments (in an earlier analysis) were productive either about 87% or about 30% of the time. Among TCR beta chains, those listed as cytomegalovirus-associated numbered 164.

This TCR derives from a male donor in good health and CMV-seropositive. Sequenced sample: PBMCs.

The CDR3 DNA sequence: TGTGCCAGCAGCTTCGACAGGGGGTATACCTACGAGCAGTACTTC. It specifies CASSFDRGYTYEQYF. V is TRBV11-2 and J is TRBJ2-7; TRBD1 matches at 9 bases. Germline CDR1 and CDR2: SGHAT and FQNNGV. V shed 3 bases and J 2 bases; nucleotides not matched to a gene: 5. The CDR3 contains 15 residues.